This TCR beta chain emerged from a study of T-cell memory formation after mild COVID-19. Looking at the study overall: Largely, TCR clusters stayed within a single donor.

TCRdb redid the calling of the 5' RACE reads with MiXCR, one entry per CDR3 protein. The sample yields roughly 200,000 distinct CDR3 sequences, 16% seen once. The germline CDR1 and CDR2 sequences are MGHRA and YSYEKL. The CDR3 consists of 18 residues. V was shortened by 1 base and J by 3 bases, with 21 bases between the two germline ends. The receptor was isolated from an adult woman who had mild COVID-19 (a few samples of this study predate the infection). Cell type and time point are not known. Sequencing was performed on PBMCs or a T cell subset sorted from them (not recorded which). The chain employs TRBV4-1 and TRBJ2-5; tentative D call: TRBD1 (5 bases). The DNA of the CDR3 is TGCGCCAGCAGCCAAGGGGGAAACAGGAGCCCCGCAAAAGAGACCCAGTACTTC. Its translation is CASSQGGNRSPAKETQYF.